In this sample, the clone carrying this T cell receptor (beta chain) turned up many times. Its antigen is undetermined. From germline, CDR1 is SGHTA and CDR2 FQGNSA. V lost 2 bases, J lost 1 base, and 12 bases lay in between. This CDR3 contains 17 residues. This sample was included in a study of human T cells and chemical hapten exposure. General observations from the study: TCRs exceeding 1 in 1000 frequency stayed unchanged with DPC sensitization.

Unfractionated whole blood yielded the extracted total RNA. TCRdb reprocessed the 5' RACE reads with MiXCR, giving one entry per CDR3 protein. This sample has 120,000 to 150,000 distinct CDR3 sequences, with around 4.1% found just once. The clonotype was recovered from a female donor in good health. The chain uses TRBV7-2 and TRBJ2-6; D possibly corresponds to TRBD1 (5 bases). This chain's CDR3 is CASSLNPAGSGANVLTF. CDR3 coding DNA: TGTGCCAGCAGCTTAAACCCCGCAGGGTCTGGGGCCAACGTCCTGACTTTC.